This T cell receptor beta chain was retrieved from a study of T cells after yellow fever vaccination. Study conclusions and caveats: Subsequent to the booster, the majority of primary-vaccination clones reappeared (roughly 95% CD4, 88% CD8). Peak timing came faster in the weaker secondary response, day 5 versus 15.

CDR3 size: 15 residues. Per the germline V gene, CDR1 is SGHRS and CDR2 is YFSETQ. The V end lost 0 bases, the J end lost 4 bases, and 13 bases lay between the germline ends. It was through 5'RACE template switching that TCR cDNA was made, with a universal primer site and UMIs added. TCRdb analysed the 5' RACE reads with MiXCR anew, one entry per CDR3 protein. The table has roughly 250,000 distinct CDR3 sequences, 10% to 15% seen once. To note about this clonotype: Its target is unknown.

The sequence was collected from a man aged 25-45 years who received the YFV17D yellow fever vaccine. This specimen consisted of CD4+ T cells sorted from PBMCs, obtained 45 days after the yellow fever booster vaccination. The V and J genes are TRBV5-1 and TRBJ1-1, with D maybe TRBD1 (5 bases). The CDR3, as DNA: TGCGCCAGCAGCTTGGTAGGGGTGGGTAGCACTGAAGCTTTCTTT. Translated, it gives CASSLVGVGSTEAFF.